The TCR beta chain under discussion was sequenced for a study of blood T cell repertoires in COVID-19. About the research overall: T cells, B-cell-depleted T cells, or PBMCs provided the cDNA or gDNA that served as material.

Authors' methods: Scientists estimated how many nucleated cells there were by amplifying reference gene primers. Data came from immunoSEQ multiplex PCR; TCRdb stores just in-frame clones and leaves some out. That table is the source of V, J and clone size, and D and trimming were worked out from the DNA. The data hold tens of thousands of clones, with about 89% observed a single time. J lost 6 bases, V lost 0 bases, and 7 bases had no gene match. CDR3 length: 15 residues. The germline V gene encodes CDR1 SGDLS and CDR2 YYNGEE. Sequenced input: peripheral blood. The sequence derives from a man between 65 and 79 years old with active or convalescent COVID-19. The rearrangement uses TRBV9 and TRBJ2-7; 9 nucleotides agree with TRBD1. In DNA, the CDR3 is TGTGCCAGCAGCGTAGTCGGGACAGGGCCGGTCGAGCAGTACTTC. This codes for CASSVVGTGPVEQYF.